This is a list of T cell receptor beta chains from one sample in a study of blood T cell repertoires in COVID-19. Clones were read by immunoSEQ multiplex PCR, and TCRdb kept only the in-frame ones, dropping some. The table includes 200,000 to 250,000 clones, over 75% detected once. Sequenced input: PBMCs or T cells enriched from blood (not recorded which). These receptors all stem from a woman under 30 in a cohort exposed to, infected with or recovered from COVID-19 (not recorded which). CDR3s leave out the opening cysteine and the closing phenylalanine or tryptophan.

v_call	j_call	cdr3_aa
TRBV6-5	TRBJ2-5	ASTEGRGREETQY
TRBV6-1	TRBJ2-7	ASSESGGMYEQY
TRBV5-4	TRBJ1-4	ASSLVGIGGEREKLF
TRBV11-2	TRBJ1-6	ASSLTGGGDPLH
TRBV6-1	TRBJ1-1	ASSATPGGGETEAF
TRBV28	TRBJ1-5	ASRGGSNQPQH
TRBV19	TRBJ1-1	ASSHPGRSNTEAF
TRBV9	TRBJ1-5	ASISRARGLNQPQH
TRBV7-9	TRBJ1-2	ASSLIPTGEGGYT
TRBV6-1	TRBJ1-6	ASSEGFPDNYNSPLH
TRBV7-3	TRBJ2-2	ASSLWATNTGELF
TRBV11-3	TRBJ2-1	ASSLGTSGNYEQF
TRBV9	TRBJ1-5	ASSVGNVGNQPQH
TRBV3-1/TRBV3-2	TRBJ1-5	ASSQGFSPNNQPQH
TRBV12-3/TRBV12-4	TRBJ2-3	ADASGGTDTQY
TRBV7-9	TRBJ1-1	ASSPQGASTEAF
TRBV24-1	TRBJ2-1	ATSDTSGGVNEQF
TRBV7-3	TRBJ2-1	ASSPLLGQEQF
TRBV18	TRBJ1-1	ASPRNTEAF
TRBV19	TRBJ1-5	ASSAGSYSNQPQH
TRBV18	TRBJ2-7	ASSPPGTSSSYEQY
TRBV28	TRBJ1-2	ASSPGQGAYGYT
TRBV6-5	TRBJ2-1	ASTGETSWLHEQF
TRBV12-3/TRBV12-4	TRBJ1-1	ASSLVEEAF
TRBV28	TRBJ2-2	ASSPGQGAIGELF
TRBV19	TRBJ1-6	ASSLYDNSPLH
TRBV6-5	TRBJ2-7	ASSYTRQGSDEQY
TRBV7-2	TRBJ1-4	ASTTQGVGNEKLF
TRBV6-5	TRBJ2-7	ASRLIAGGYYEQY
TRBV11-1	TRBJ2-7	ASSPRLAPYEQY
TRBV19	TRBJ2-3	ASSIDPSGTDTQY
TRBV3-1/TRBV3-2	TRBJ2-7	ASSRGQGTYEQY
TRBV5-1	TRBJ1-5	ASSLGQGGQPQH
TRBV5-5	TRBJ2-1	ASSLDSPGLNEQF
TRBV28	TRBJ1-5	ASRGGTVNQPQH
TRBV28	TRBJ2-3	ASISSGGATDTQY
TRBV28	TRBJ2-3	ASRPRDSVADTQY
TRBV5-5	TRBJ1-1	ASSLEAPGYTEAF
TRBV14	TRBJ2-7	ASSMGDRGYEQY
TRBV7-8	TRBJ1-5	ASSLAWTGGTNQPQH
TRBV7-3	TRBJ2-1	ASSLNPGSPYNEQF
TRBV19	TRBJ2-3	ASKRQSSTDTQY
TRBV28	TRBJ1-2	ASSSPGTSNYGYT
TRBV6-5	TRBJ1-5	ASRQGYNSNQPQH
TRBV9	TRBJ2-5	ASSVAPGQETQY
TRBV7-3	TRBJ2-3	ASSYDRGSATDTQY
TRBV5-6	TRBJ2-7	ASSLQGAREQY
TRBV7-9	TRBJ2-5	ASSSQTGRETQY
TRBV11-2	TRBJ2-1	ASSPGFGREVSYNEQF
TRBV7-2	TRBJ2-1	ASSTDTGGYNEQF
TRBV21-1	TRBJ1-1	AGETGVTEAF
TRBV5-8	TRBJ2-3	ASSFIRDYRYTQY
TRBV6-5	TRBJ1-1	ASSRQLNTEAF
TRBV28	TRBJ1-5	ATHSTTGTGSQPQH
TRBV10-2	TRBJ2-2	ASVPPQLTGELF
TRBV19	TRBJ1-1	ASSIQGASSEAF
TRBV2	TRBJ1-2	ASSRDRILYGYT